This T cell receptor beta chain was found in a study of blood T cell repertoires in COVID-19. Study-level background: There were acute and convalescent COVID-19 samples, and they came from the United States, Italy and Spain. PBMCs, B-cell-depleted T cells, or T cells were the source of the cDNA or gDNA that made up the material.

Germline V lookup: CDR1 KGHSH, CDR2 LQKENI. There are 13 residues in the CDR3. Trimming removed 2 bases from V and 4 bases from J, with 8 bases in between. Original analysis: Amplification of reference gene primers was used by the study to estimate nucleated cell counts. Measured with immunoSEQ multiplex PCR; TCRdb has only the in-frame clones, and not every one. The DNA gave D and trimming, while V, J and clone size come from that table. Among about 62,000 clones listed, approximately 90% were seen once. Seattle patients were enrolled during active infection and followed longitudinally. This clonotype was sampled from a woman aged 60-75 years with COVID-19, enrolled during active disease. The chain carries TRBV18 and TRBJ1-1, with a tentative D call TRBD1 (5 bases). Sequencing was carried out using peripheral blood. This CDR3 reads CASSPAGPTEAFF. CDR3 in DNA: TGTGCCAGCTCACCAGCAGGGCCCACTGAAGCTTTCTTT.